The sequence of this TCR beta chain was determined in a study of blood T cell repertoires in COVID-19. About the study: COVID-19 samples from acute and convalescent phases originated in the United States, Italy and Spain. Sources were T cells, B-cell-depleted T cells, or PBMCs; the material itself was cDNA or gDNA.

This CDR3 is 13 amino acids long. Germline trimming cut 2 bases from V and 8 bases from J; bases unmatched to any gene: 4. Germline lookup yields CDR1 LNHDA and CDR2 SQIVND (reference sequence). Original data processing: Amplification with reference gene primers provided the estimates of nucleated cell counts. TCRdb's table, derived via immunoSEQ multiplex PCR, lists solely in-frame clones and lacks some. V and J calls and clone size are given by that table; D and trimming were obtained from the DNA. This table has some 140,000 clones, about 79% appearing once. The source material was peripheral blood. The rearrangement joins TRBV19 to TRBJ1-2, with TRBD1 matching 8 bases. The clonotype was recovered from a woman aged 55-75 years with acute or convalescent COVID-19. The CDR3: CASSISDRVGYTF. The CDR3, as DNA: TGTGCCAGTAGTATATCGGACAGGGTAGGCTACACCTTC.